A single T cell receptor beta chain is shown here with its context. Antigen unknown. Any history of autoimmune disease or systemic immunosuppression disqualified patients. With baseline, cycle 4 day 1, and cycle 7 day 1 as timepoints, blood was sampled. V lost 5 bases and J lost 4; bases outside the gene matches: 6. Germline loops: CDR1 SEHNR, CDR2 FQNEAQ (reference sequence). The CDR3 runs 15 residues. These data belong to a study of OX40 agonist ivuxolimab in advanced cancers. Study-wide findings and caveats: Determination of antigen specificity was not performed for the expanded peripheral T cells.

Generated by immunoSEQ multiplex PCR, the TCRdb table keeps only in-frame clones and is missing some. The table records tens of thousands of clones, 81% of them present only once. The chain employs TRBV7-9 and TRBJ2-3; 10 bases match TRBD1. Specimen: CD4+ or CD8+ T cells sorted from blood, collected in a trial of the OX40 agonist ivuxolimab. The sequence derives from an adult with an advanced solid tumor such as melanoma, head and neck, liver or kidney cancer. The CDR3: CASSRWTGGPDTQYF. The DNA for the CDR3 is TGTGCCAGCAGCCGCTGGACAGGGGGTCCAGATACGCAGTATTTT. Variable domain in full (rest from reference TRBV7-9 and TRBJ2-3): DTGVSQNPRHKITKRGQNVTFRCDPISEHNRLYWYRQTLGQGPEFLTYFQNEAQLEKSRLLSDRFSAERPKGSFSTLEIQRTEQGDSAMYLCASSRWTGGPDTQYFGPGTRLTVL.